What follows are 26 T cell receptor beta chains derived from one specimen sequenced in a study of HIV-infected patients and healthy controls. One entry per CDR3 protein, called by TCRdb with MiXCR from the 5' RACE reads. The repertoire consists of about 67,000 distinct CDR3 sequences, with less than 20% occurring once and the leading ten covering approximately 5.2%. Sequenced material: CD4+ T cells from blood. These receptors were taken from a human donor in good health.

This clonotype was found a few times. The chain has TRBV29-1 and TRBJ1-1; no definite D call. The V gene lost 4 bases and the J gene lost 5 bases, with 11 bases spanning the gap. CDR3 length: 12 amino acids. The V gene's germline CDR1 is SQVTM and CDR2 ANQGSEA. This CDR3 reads CSVALGRTEAFF. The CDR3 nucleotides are TGCAGCGTTGCCTTGGGGAGGACTGAAGCTTTCTTT. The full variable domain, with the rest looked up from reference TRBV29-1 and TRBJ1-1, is SAVISQKPSRDICQRGTSLTIQCQVDSQVTMMFWYRQQPGQSLTLIATANQGSEATYESGFVIDKFPISRPNLTFSTLTVSNMSPEDSSIYLCSVALGRTEAFFGQGTRLTVV.

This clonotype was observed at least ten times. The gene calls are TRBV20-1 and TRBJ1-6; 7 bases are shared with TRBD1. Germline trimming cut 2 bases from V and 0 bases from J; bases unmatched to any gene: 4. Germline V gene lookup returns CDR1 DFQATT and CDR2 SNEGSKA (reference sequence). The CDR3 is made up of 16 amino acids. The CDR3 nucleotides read TGCAGTGCTAGAACACAGGGGTTCTCCTATAATTCACCCCTCCACTTT. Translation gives CSARTQGFSYNSPLHF.

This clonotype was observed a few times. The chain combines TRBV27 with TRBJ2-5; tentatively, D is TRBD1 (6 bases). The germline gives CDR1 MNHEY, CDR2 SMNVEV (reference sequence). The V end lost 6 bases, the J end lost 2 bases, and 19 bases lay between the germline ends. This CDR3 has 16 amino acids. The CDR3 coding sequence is TGTGCCAGCAGCCGACAGGCGGCGTTTAGGCAAGAGACCCAGTACTTC. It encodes CASSRQAAFRQETQYF.

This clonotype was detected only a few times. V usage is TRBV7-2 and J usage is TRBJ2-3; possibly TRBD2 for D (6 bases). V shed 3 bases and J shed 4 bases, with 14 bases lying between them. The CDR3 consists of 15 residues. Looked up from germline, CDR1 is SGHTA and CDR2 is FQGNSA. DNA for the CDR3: TGTGCCAGCAGCTTCCGGGAGTCTTTCGCAGATACGCAGTATTTT. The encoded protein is CASSFRESFADTQYF.

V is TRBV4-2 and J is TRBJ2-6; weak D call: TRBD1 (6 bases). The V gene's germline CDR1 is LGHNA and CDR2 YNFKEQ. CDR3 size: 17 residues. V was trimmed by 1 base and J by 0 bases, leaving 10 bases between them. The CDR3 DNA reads TGTGCCAGCAGCCAAGTTCCAGGGGACTCTGGGGCCAACGTCCTGACTTTC. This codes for CASSQVPGDSGANVLTF.

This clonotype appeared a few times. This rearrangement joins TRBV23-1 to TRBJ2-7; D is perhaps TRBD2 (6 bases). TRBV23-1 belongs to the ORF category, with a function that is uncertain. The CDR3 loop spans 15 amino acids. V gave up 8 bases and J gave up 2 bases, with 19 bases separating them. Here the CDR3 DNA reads TGCGCCAGCCGGACGGGAGCAGACTCCCCCTACGAGCAGTACTTC. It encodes CASRTGADSPYEQYF.

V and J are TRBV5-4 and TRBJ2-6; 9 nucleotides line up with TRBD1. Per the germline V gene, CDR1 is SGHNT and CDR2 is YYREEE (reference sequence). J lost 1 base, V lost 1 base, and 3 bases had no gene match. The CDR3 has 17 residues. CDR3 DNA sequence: TGTGCCAGCAGCTTGAAAGGGACAGGGTCTGGGGCCAACGTCCTGACTTTC. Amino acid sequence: CASSLKGTGSGANVLTF.

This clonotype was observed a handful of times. CDR3 sequence (DNA): TGCGCCAGCAGCCAGGAGGGAACAGGGGGCAATTCGGGCTACACCTTC. The encoded protein is CASSQEGTGGNSGYTF. The chain has TRBV4-3 and TRBJ1-2; 9 nucleotides line up with TRBD1. Germline CDR1 is LGHNA and CDR2 is YSLEER. J was trimmed by 8 bases and V by 3 bases; bases with no gene match: 13. This CDR3 comprises 16 residues.

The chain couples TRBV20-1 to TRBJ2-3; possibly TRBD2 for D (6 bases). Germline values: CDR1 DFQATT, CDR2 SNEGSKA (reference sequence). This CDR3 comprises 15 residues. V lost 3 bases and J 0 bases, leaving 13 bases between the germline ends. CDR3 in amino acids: CSASGGARSTDTQYF. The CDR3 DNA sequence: TGCAGTGCTAGTGGCGGGGCCCGGAGCACAGATACGCAGTATTTT.

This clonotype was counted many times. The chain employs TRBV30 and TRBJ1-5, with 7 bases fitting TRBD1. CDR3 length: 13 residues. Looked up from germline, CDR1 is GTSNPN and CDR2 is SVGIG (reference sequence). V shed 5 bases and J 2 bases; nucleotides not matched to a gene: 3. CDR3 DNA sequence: TGTGCCTGGTCCGACAGGGGCAATCAGCCCCAGCATTTT. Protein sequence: CAWSDRGNQPQHF.

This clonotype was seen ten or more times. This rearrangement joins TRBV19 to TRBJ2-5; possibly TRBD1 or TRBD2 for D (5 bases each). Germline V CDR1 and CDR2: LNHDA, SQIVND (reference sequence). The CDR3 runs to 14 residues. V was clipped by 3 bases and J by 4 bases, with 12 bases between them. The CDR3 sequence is CASSIREKGETQYF. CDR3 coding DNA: TGTGCCAGTAGTATCAGGGAGAAAGGAGAGACCCAGTACTTC.

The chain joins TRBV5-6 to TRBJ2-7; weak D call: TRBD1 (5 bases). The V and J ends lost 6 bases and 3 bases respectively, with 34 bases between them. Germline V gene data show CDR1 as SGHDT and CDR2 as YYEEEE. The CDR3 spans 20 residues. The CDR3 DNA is TGTGCCAGCACCCCTCCCTCCGGTAGACTTCGGCAGGGTACGAACTACGAGCAGTACTTC. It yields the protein CASTPPSGRLRQGTNYEQYF.

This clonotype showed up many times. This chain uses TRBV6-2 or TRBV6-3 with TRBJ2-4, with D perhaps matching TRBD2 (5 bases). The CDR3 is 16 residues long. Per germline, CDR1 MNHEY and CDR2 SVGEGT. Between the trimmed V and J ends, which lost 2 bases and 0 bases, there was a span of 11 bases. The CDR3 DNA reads TGTGCCAGCAGTTACCGTCAGCGGAGAGCCAAAAACATTCAGTACTTC. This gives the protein CASSYRQRRAKNIQYF.

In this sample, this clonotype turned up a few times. CDR3 DNA sequence: TGTGCCAGCAGCCAAATTCGCAATGAGCAGTTCTTC. Translation: CASSQIRNEQFF. The chain recombines TRBV14 with TRBJ2-1; D not certain. This CDR3 spans 12 amino acids. V lost 2 bases to trimming and J lost 6 bases, with 5 bases between them. Germline V lookup: CDR1 SGHDN, CDR2 FVKESK.

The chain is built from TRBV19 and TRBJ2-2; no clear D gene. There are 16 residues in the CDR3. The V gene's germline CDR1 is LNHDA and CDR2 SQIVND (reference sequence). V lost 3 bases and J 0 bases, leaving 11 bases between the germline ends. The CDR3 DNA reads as TGTGCCAGTAGTATCTCTGGGCAGTCGAACACCGGGGAGCTGTTTTTT. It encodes CASSISGQSNTGELFF.

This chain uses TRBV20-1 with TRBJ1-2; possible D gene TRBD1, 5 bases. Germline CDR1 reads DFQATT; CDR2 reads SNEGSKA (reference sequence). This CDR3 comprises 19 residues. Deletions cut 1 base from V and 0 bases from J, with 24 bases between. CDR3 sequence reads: CSARAWSQGSGVANYGYTF. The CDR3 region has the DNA TGCAGTGCTAGAGCATGGAGTCAGGGCTCGGGAGTAGCTAACTATGGCTACACCTTC.

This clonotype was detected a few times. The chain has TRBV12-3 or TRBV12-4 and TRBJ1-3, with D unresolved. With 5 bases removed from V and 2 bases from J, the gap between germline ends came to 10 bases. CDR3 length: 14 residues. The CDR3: CASSSGQPGNTIYF. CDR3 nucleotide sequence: TGTGCCAGCAGTAGCGGGCAGCCTGGAAACACCATATATTTT.

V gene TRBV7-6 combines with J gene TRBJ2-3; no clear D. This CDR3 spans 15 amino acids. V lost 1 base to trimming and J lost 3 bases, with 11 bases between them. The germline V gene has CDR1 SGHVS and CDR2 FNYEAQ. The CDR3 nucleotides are TGTGCCAGCAGCTTAGTAGCTTTACCAACAGATACGCAGTATTTT. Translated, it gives CASSLVALPTDTQYF.

CDR3 bases: TGTGCCAGCAGTTACGGGACAGGGAAAGAGACCCAGTACTTC. It codes for CASSYGTGKETQYF. The genes are TRBV6-2 or TRBV6-3 and TRBJ2-5; 9 bases are a match to TRBD1. Per germline, CDR1 MNHEY and CDR2 SVGEGT. V lost 2 bases and J lost 3; bases outside the gene matches: 1. The CDR3 loop spans 14 amino acids.

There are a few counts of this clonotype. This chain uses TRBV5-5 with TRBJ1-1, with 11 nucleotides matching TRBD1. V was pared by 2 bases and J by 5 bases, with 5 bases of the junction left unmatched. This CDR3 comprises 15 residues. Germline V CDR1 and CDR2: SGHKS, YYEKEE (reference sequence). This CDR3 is CASSFEDRGLTEAFF. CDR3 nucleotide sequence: TGTGCCAGCAGCTTCGAGGACAGGGGGCTGACTGAAGCTTTCTTT.

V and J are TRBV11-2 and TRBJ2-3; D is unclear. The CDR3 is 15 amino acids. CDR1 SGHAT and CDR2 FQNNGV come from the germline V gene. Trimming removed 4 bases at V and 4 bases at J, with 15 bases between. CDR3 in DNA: TGTGCCAGCAGCTCACAACTTGGCCACTCAGATACGCAGTATTTT. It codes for CASSSQLGHSDTQYF.

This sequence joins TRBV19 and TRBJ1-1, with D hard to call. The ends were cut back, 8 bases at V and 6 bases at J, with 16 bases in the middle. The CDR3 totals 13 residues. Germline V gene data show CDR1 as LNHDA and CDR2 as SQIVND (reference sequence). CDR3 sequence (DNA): TGTGCCAGTTCCGAGGTCCGGGGAGCTGAAGCTTTCTTT. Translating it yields CASSEVRGAEAFF.

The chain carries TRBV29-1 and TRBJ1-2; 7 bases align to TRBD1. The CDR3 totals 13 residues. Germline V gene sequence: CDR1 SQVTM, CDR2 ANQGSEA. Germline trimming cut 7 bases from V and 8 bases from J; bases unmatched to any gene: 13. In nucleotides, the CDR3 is TGCAGCGCCGGGGGAAGGGGGCAGAAAGGCTACACCTTC. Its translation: CSAGGRGQKGYTF.

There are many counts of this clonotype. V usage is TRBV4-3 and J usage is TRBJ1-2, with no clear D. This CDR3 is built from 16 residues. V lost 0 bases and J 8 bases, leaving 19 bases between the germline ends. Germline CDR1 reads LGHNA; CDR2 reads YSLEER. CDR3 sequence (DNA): TGCGCCAGCAGCCAAGATGGTACGGGTATTTCTTACGGCTACACCTTC. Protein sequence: CASSQDGTGISYGYTF.

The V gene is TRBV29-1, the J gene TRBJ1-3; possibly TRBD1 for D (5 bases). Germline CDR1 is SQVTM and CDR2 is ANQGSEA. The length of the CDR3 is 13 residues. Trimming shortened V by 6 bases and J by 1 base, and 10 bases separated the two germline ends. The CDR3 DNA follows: TGCAGCGTGGGCTGGGGGTCTGGAAACACCATATATTTT. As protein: CSVGWGSGNTIYF. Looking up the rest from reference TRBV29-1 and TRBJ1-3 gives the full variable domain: SAVISQKPSRDICQRGTSLTIQCQVDSQVTMMFWYRQQPGQSLTLIATANQGSEATYESGFVIDKFPISRPNLTFSTLTVSNMSPEDSSIYLCSVGWGSGNTIYFGEGSWLTVV.

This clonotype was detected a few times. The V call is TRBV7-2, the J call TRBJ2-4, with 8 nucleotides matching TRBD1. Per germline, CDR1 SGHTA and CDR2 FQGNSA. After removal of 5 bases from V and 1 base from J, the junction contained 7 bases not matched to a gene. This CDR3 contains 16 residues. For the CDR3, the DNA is TGTGCCAGCAGCCCAGACAGGGGTCGGGCCAAAAACATTCAGTACTTC. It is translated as CASSPDRGRAKNIQYF.